This TCR beta chain was obtained from a study of T-cell memory formation after mild COVID-19. This clonotype was observed at least ten times. With constant-segment primers, 5'RACE yielded cDNA libraries of TCR alpha and TCR beta that carried sample barcodes and UMIs. TCRdb used MiXCR to reprocess the 5' RACE reads, holding one entry per CDR3 protein. The sample has fewer than 300,000 distinct CDR3 sequences; 16% are singletons. Trimming cost V 4 bases and J 5 bases, with 14 bases left between them. CDR1 is LGHNA and CDR2 is YSLEER in the germline V gene. The CDR3 runs to 14 residues. Sequencing input: PBMCs or a T cell subset sorted from them (not recorded which). The clonotype comes from a man between 18 and 35 years old who had mild COVID-19 (a few samples of this study predate the infection). Cell type and time point are not known. This sequence joins TRBV4-3 and TRBJ1-2; D might be TRBD1 (5 bases). CDR3 loop: CASSLRWGAYGYTF. The CDR3 DNA reads TGCGCCAGCAGCCTAAGATGGGGCGCGTATGGCTACACCTTC.